Listed below are T cell receptor beta chains from one sample, sequenced in a study of blood T cell repertoires in COVID-19. Clones were sequenced by immunoSEQ multiplex PCR, and TCRdb holds only the in-frame ones, with some missing. The sample consists of about 140,000 clones, 84% of them appearing once. What was sequenced was peripheral blood. Source of these receptors: a young man with COVID-19, enrolled during active disease. Each CDR3 is given with its conserved first and last residue. The order of the fields is clone size, V gene, D gene, J gene, CDR3 protein, CDR3 DNA. A D gene is named only where the DNA matches it firmly. The size of a clone is reported for some rows only, either as once, few or many, or as a class for expanded clones.

size: .
V: TRBV6-6
D: .
J: TRBJ2-6
CDR3: CASSGGRSGANVLTF
DNA: TGTGCCAGCAGCGGCGGTCGATCTGGGGCCAACGTCCTGACTTTC

size: few
V: TRBV5-6
D: .
J: TRBJ2-5
CDR3: CASSGWGLQETQYF
DNA: TGTGCCAGCAGCGGGTGGGGCTTACAAGAGACCCAGTACTTC

size: .
V: TRBV10-3
D: TRBD2
J: TRBJ2-5
CDR3: CAIRREGPGETQYF
DNA: TGTGCCATCAGACGGGAGGGCCCTGGCGAGACCCAGTACTTC

size: .
V: TRBV11-2
D: .
J: TRBJ2-5
CDR3: CASSLDGLQETQYF
DNA: TGTGCCAGCAGCCTAGACGGACTCCAAGAGACCCAGTACTTC

size: .
V: TRBV7-2
D: TRBD2
J: TRBJ2-1
CDR3: CASSPSGSTYNEQFF
DNA: TGTGCCAGCAGCCCGAGCGGGAGTACCTACAATGAGCAGTTCTTC

size: once
V: TRBV2
D: .
J: TRBJ2-7
CDR3: CASRGDTYEQYF
DNA: TGTGCCAGCAGGGGGGACACTTACGAGCAGTACTTC

size: .
V: TRBV7-9
D: TRBD1
J: TRBJ2-5
CDR3: CASSLPGQVGETQYF
DNA: TGTGCCAGCAGCTTACCCGGACAGGTGGGGGAGACCCAGTACTTC

size: .
V: TRBV28
D: .
J: TRBJ2-7
CDR3: CASSSGRPWTDTSYEQYF
DNA: TGTGCCAGCAGTTCCGGCCGTCCTTGGACAGATACTTCCTACGAGCAGTACTTC

size: .
V: TRBV5-1
D: .
J: TRBJ2-7
CDR3: CASSEFDSLHEQYF
DNA: TGCGCCAGCAGCGAATTCGACAGTCTCCACGAGCAGTACTTC

size: once
V: TRBV28
D: .
J: TRBJ1-1
CDR3: CASSLPFGGAFF
DNA: TGTGCCAGCAGTTTACCATTTGGGGGGGCTTTCTTT

size: .
V: TRBV5-4
D: TRBD2
J: TRBJ2-1
CDR3: CASSRGLAGGVGYNEQFF
DNA: TGTGCCAGCAGCCGCGGACTAGCGGGAGGCGTAGGCTACAATGAGCAGTTCTTC

size: .
V: TRBV6-4
D: TRBD1
J: TRBJ2-2
CDR3: CASSDGTATGELFF
DNA: TGTGCCAGCAGTGATGGGACAGCCACCGGGGAGCTGTTTTTT

size: .
V: TRBV9
D: TRBD2
J: TRBJ2-7
CDR3: CASSPRGAGGVGEQYF
DNA: TGTGCCAGCAGCCCCCGGGGAGCGGGAGGGGTTGGCGAGCAGTACTTC

size: .
V: TRBV27
D: .
J: TRBJ1-5
CDR3: CASSFRPNQPQHF
DNA: TGTGCCAGCAGTTTCCGTCCGAATCAGCCCCAGCATTTT

size: .
V: TRBV20-1
D: TRBD2
J: TRBJ2-1
CDR3: CSARGSGEQFF
DNA: TGCAGTGCTAGGGGTAGCGGGGAGCAGTTCTTC

size: .
V: TRBV27
D: TRBD1
J: TRBJ2-7
CDR3: CASSMPGTGLYEQYF
DNA: TGTGCCAGCAGTATGCCCGGGACAGGGCTCTACGAGCAGTACTTC

size: many
V: TRBV2
D: .
J: TRBJ1-6
CDR3: CASSEGGIRYHF
DNA: TGTGCCAGCAGTGAGGGGGGTATTCGGTACCACTTT

size: .
V: TRBV2
D: TRBD2
J: TRBJ2-1
CDR3: CASSDYTSGTDNEQFF
DNA: TGTGCCAGCAGTGACTACACTAGCGGGACAGACAATGAGCAGTTCTTC

size: .
V: TRBV5-1
D: .
J: TRBJ2-7
CDR3: CASSAGTITEEQYF
DNA: TGCGCCAGCAGCGCGGGAACTATTACTGAAGAGCAGTACTTC

size: few
V: TRBV11-2
D: .
J: TRBJ1-5
CDR3: CASSLDQWQPQHF
DNA: TGTGCCAGCAGCTTAGATCAGTGGCAGCCCCAGCATTTT

size: .
V: TRBV3-1/TRBV3-2
D: .
J: TRBJ2-7
CDR3: CASSQDRRPVGVYEQYF
DNA: TGTGCCAGCAGCCAAGATCGGCGGCCCGTAGGGGTTTACGAGCAGTACTTC

size: .
V: TRBV2
D: .
J: TRBJ2-3
CDR3: CASNLLAITDTQYF
DNA: TGTGCCAGCAACCTCCTCGCTATAACAGATACGCAGTATTTT

size: .
V: TRBV11-1
D: TRBD1
J: TRBJ1-2
CDR3: CASSSRQGPYGYTF
DNA: TGTGCCAGCAGCTCTCGACAGGGCCCCTATGGCTACACCTTC

size: once
V: TRBV6-2/TRBV6-3
D: TRBD2
J: TRBJ2-3
CDR3: CASSYGGRPSTDTQYF
DNA: TGTGCCAGCAGTTACGGCGGGAGGCCTAGCACAGATACGCAGTATTTT

size: once
V: TRBV12-5
D: TRBD1
J: TRBJ2-7
CDR3: CASGWDRGHEQYF
DNA: TGTGCTAGTGGGTGGGACAGGGGCCACGAGCAGTACTTC

size: .
V: TRBV7-2
D: TRBD1
J: TRBJ2-1
CDR3: CASSPDRDNEQFF
DNA: TGTGCCAGCAGCCCGGACAGGGACAATGAGCAGTTCTTC

size: once
V: TRBV2
D: TRBD1
J: TRBJ2-7
CDR3: CASSDSTGSYEQYF
DNA: TGTGCCAGCAGTGATTCGACAGGGAGCTACGAGCAGTACTTC

size: once
V: TRBV5-5
D: TRBD2
J: TRBJ2-7
CDR3: CASRRTSGSSYEQYF
DNA: TGTGCCAGCAGGAGGACTAGCGGGAGCTCCTACGAGCAGTACTTC

size: .
V: TRBV15
D: .
J: TRBJ2-1
CDR3: CATSREGAGYNEQFF
DNA: TGTGCCACCAGCAGGGAGGGGGCGGGGTACAATGAGCAGTTCTTC

size: .
V: TRBV7-3
D: .
J: TRBJ1-2
CDR3: CASSPKGPYGYTF
DNA: TGTGCCAGCAGCCCGAAGGGGCCCTATGGCTACACCTTC

size: .
V: TRBV6-5
D: TRBD1
J: TRBJ2-2
CDR3: CASSLQGVMAGELFF
DNA: TGTGCCAGCAGTCTACAGGGGGTAATGGCCGGGGAGCTGTTTTTT

size: .
V: TRBV9
D: TRBD1
J: TRBJ1-2
CDR3: CASSGGTANYGYTF
DNA: TGTGCCAGCAGCGGGGGGACAGCTAACTATGGCTACACCTTC

size: .
V: TRBV7-9
D: TRBD1
J: TRBJ2-1
CDR3: CASREQGTMRNEQFF
DNA: TGTGCCAGCAGGGAACAGGGGACGATGAGAAATGAGCAGTTCTTC

size: .
V: TRBV24-1
D: .
J: TRBJ1-2
CDR3: CATSDQDSPYGYTF
DNA: TGTGCCACCAGTGACCAGGACAGTCCCTATGGCTACACCTTC

size: .
V: TRBV28
D: .
J: TRBJ2-2
CDR3: CASSLLSGGALANTGELFF
DNA: TGTGCCAGCAGTTTATTAAGTGGAGGGGCCCTAGCGAACACCGGGGAGCTGTTTTTT

size: .
V: TRBV27
D: TRBD2
J: TRBJ2-1
CDR3: CASSLSVGKTSGHNEQFF
DNA: TGTGCCAGCAGTTTATCCGTCGGGAAAACTAGCGGTCACAATGAGCAGTTCTTC

size: .
V: TRBV11-2
D: .
J: TRBJ2-1
CDR3: CASRRASEQFF
DNA: TGTGCCAGCAGGAGAGCTAGCGAGCAGTTCTTC